This entry features one TCR beta chain sequence. Its specificity is unknown. This entry is derived from a study of T cells in localized non-small cell lung cancer. Trimming shortened V by 5 bases and J by 4 bases, and 11 bases separated the two germline ends. Germline values: CDR1 MDHEN, CDR2 SYDVKM. The CDR3 length is 13 residues. Some clones are missing from TCRdb's copy, which holds only in-frame ones; the method was immunoSEQ multiplex PCR. The data contain 20,000 to 30,000 clones, 88% of them singletons. Study conclusions and caveats: Adjacent uninvolved lung had the highest clonality, suggesting focused antigen responses. A median about 56 of the top 100 tumor clones appeared in adjacent lung.

The source is an older female donor with stage II squamous cell lung carcinoma. The chain is built from TRBV28 and TRBJ1-1; the D is unclear. The material sequenced was peripheral blood, taken before any cancer treatment. The CDR3 nucleotides read TGTGCCAGCAGTCGACCGGGTCCCACTGAAGCTTTCTTT. Translation: CASSRPGPTEAFF.